This T cell receptor (beta chain) was sequenced for a study of T-cell reconstitution after alpha-beta-depleted transplantation in children (dated by TCRdb to between 2015 and 2016). Regarding the study in general: T-cell immune reconstitution after TCRalphabeta/CD19-depleted allogeneic hematopoietic cell transplantation in children was quantitatively tracked in the study by means of TCR repertoire profiling. Study-wide findings and limitations: The apparently early alphabetaT-cell count recovery about two months after transplant was reportedly dependent on only several hundred rapidly expanded clones derived from non-depleted graft cells. In some patients, the high TCRbeta diversity seen at day 60 was put down to recipient T cells and intrathymic progenitors that had survived conditioning. Over subsequent months, a decline in hyperexpanded clone frequencies was noted, and after one year, T-cell counts and TCRbeta diversity were mostly ascribed to newly produced T cells.

Trimming takes 4 bases off V and 1 base off J; junction bases not matched to a gene: 5. The CDR3 sequence holds 16 residues, the cysteine and phenylalanine included. The CDR3 DNA has 48 bases and is translated from base 1. Per the germline V gene, KGHDR is the CDR1 and SFDVKD is the CDR2. In this sample, this clonotype turned up many times. Its antigen has not been determined. No much larger clone exists at a distance of one base, and base qualities are not known. The library was obtained by PCR. The reads were generated on an Illumina HiSeq 2500. Molecular barcoding was employed in the preparation of TCR libraries, with unique molecular identifiers being used to normalize TCRbeta repertoire quantification. TCRdb itself trimmed the public reads at Q25 with fastp, ran MiXCR and retained productive beta chains. Each record represents a unique CDR3 protein, reported with the most common genes and DNA among its rows. Across this sample there are approximately 8,000 distinct CDR3 sequences, with over 9.5% seen only once. In total, the top ten clones hold under 55% of the sample.

The sample's time point, from its label and the paper: day 60 (about 2 months) after transplantation. In the paper's terms, the treatment or condition label means: allogeneic hematopoietic cell transplantation with graft depleted of TCRalphabeta T cells and CD19 B cells. The transplant recipients were children given TCRalphabeta/CD19-depleted allogeneic hematopoietic cell grafts. The sequencing here drew on PBMCs, mostly from graft donor cells, taken 60 days after TCRalphabeta/CD19-depleted stem cell transplant. The TCR was taken from a patient aged 2-10 years who had a stem cell transplant for inherited bone marrow failure, so the T cells may come from the graft donor. This sequence uses TRBV24-1 and TRBJ1-5, and TRBD1 aligns with 8 junction nucleotides. For the CDR3, the sequence is CATSDPDRGSNQPQHF. The nucleotides are TGTGCCACCAGTGACCCCGACAGGGGCAGCAATCAGCCCCAGCATTTT.